This paragraph reports one T cell receptor beta chain. Its antigen is not identified. Sequencing was limited to surgery cases with top T cell transcript signatures in brain tissue. Before surgery, patients took at least one anti-epileptic drug. The source of the sample is a study of brain T cells in children with intractable seizures. Points from the study as a whole: Pre- and post-surgery blood differed in depth, so pre-surgery absences may be undersampling.

The germline V gene encodes CDR1 KGHDR and CDR2 SFDVKD. The CDR3 contains 15 residues. V dropped 5 bases and J dropped 3 bases, with 16 bases sitting between them. TCRdb's copy holds only in-frame clones and misses some; the assay was immunoSEQ multiplex PCR. The data contain fewer than 85,000 clones, under 95% of them seen just once; the ten biggest clones take up roughly 1.5%. This TCR was sampled from a boy in the first two years of life with tuberous sclerosis and intractable seizures. V usage is TRBV24-1 and J usage is TRBJ2-7; possibly TRBD1 or TRBD2 for D (5 bases each). The sample was peripheral blood, taken at surgery. The CDR3 sequence: CATSVIRDGHYEQYF. CDR3 nucleotides: TGTGCCACCAGTGTGATCCGGGACGGTCACTACGAGCAGTACTTC.